The clone carrying this T cell receptor (beta chain) showed up just a few times. This specimen belongs to a study of long-term antiretroviral therapy in people with HIV. Assay version v3.0 of immunoSEQ was used, and it was run at survey level. TCRdb's table, derived via immunoSEQ multiplex PCR, lists solely in-frame clones and lacks some. The sample lists tens of thousands of clones; 82% were seen once. CDR3 length: 14 residues. Germline V gives CDR1 SGHNT, CDR2 YYREEE (reference sequence). V shed 4 bases and J 5 bases; nucleotides not matched to a gene: 5. Amounts of about 1-10 million cryopreserved PBMC were held in the samples before DNA extraction.

This sequence joins TRBV5-4 and TRBJ2-2; 7 bases align to TRBD1. Sequencing used unsorted PBMCs, obtained 0.3 years after starting antiretroviral therapy. This TCR was recovered from a man in his late teens or twenties with HIV. Written as DNA, the CDR3 is TGTGCCAGCAGCGGGACAGTTAAGACCGGGGAGCTGTTTTTT. It translates to CASSGTVKTGELFF.